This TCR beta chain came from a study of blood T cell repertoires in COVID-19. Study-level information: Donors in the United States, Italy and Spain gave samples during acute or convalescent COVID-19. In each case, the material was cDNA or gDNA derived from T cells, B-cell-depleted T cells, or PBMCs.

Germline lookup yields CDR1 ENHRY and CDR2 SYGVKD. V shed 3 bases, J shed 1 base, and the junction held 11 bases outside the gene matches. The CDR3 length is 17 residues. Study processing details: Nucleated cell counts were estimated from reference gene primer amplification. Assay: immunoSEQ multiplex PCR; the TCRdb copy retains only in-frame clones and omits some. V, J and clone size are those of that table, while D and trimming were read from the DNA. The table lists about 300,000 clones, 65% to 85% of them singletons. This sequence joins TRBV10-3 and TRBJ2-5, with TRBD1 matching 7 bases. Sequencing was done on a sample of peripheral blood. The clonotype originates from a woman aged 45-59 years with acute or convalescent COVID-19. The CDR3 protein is CAISDPRQGEGQETQYF. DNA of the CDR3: TGTGCCATCAGTGACCCCCGACAGGGAGAGGGCCAAGAGACCCAGTACTTC.